This T cell receptor (beta chain) emerged from a study of blood T cell repertoires in COVID-19 (dated by TCRdb to the early 2020s). Regarding the study in general: Samples from collaborators originated in the United States, Italy and Spain and spanned both the acute and convalescent phases of COVID-19. The prospective study material was composed of cDNA or gDNA derived from T cells, B-cell-depleted T cells, or PBMCs. Subjects who had been exposed to COVID-19, were actively infected with it, or had recovered from it provided the deeply sampled blood TCRbeta repertoires that made up the dataset. The repertoires were released in a freely available public database meant as a resource for research on the immune response to SARS-CoV-2. The samples were drawn from two sources: the first 160 participants of the ongoing ImmuneRACE study, and some 1,300 subjects contributed by 6 global collaborators. Nearly every sample came with metadata listing a de-identified subject ID, COVID-19 status, age in years and sex. Where HLA class I and class II types were available, the types were taken from metadata supplied by the sample provider, not from assay-based typing. Overall study results and their limits: Clinical and demographic metadata were provided uncurated, with the amount varying by source and participant.

The germline V end is reduced by 7 bases and the J end by 0 bases; junction bases left unmatched: 8. The CDR3 runs 16 amino acids, cysteine and phenylalanine included. Of all the DNA, just the CDR3 is kept, 48 bases in frame from base 1. The CDR1 and CDR2 encoded by the germline V gene are MDHEN and SYDVKM. Collaborating institutions collected whole blood in K2EDTA tubes following their own protocols. For TCRbeta analysis, collaborator samples were shipped as frozen whole blood, as isolated PBMCs, or as DNA extracted from either sample type. Concerning this clone: The antigen it binds to is not known. It has no much larger one-base neighbor in the sample; base qualities were not kept.

TCRbeta CDR3 regions were amplified from genomic DNA using the immunoSEQ Assay, a bias-controlled multiplex PCR. Turning to the authors' computational methods: Nucleated cell counts per sample were estimated from amplification of reference gene primers within the assay. To quantify the absolute abundance of each unique TCRbeta CDR3 rearrangement, sequence reads were collapsed and filtered. For each sample, productive Simpson clonality was calculated by taking the square root of Simpson's diversity index across productive rearrangements. Imported from immuneACCESS, the table was reduced by TCRdb to in-frame sequences with V and J called. These copies leave out some clones; in studies compared against another copy, an unresolved V gene accounts for under half, and the cause of the remainder is not known. D and trimming come from the DNA, and the V and J calls and clone size come from that table. In this sample the table shows around 140,000 clones, about 79% of which occur a single time. The ten largest make up more than 3.5% of the sample.

This clonotype originated in an elderly woman with active or convalescent COVID-19. Sequenced: peripheral blood. The chain is made from TRBV28 and TRBJ2-7, and TRBD1 matches 11 of the central bases. The sequenced DNA: TGTGCCAGCACCCCCGCGGGGACAGGGGGCTCCTACGAGCAGTACTTC. It is translated as CASTPAGTGGSYEQYF. The CDR3, completed at both ends by the reference TRBV28 and TRBJ2-7 genes, gives the full variable domain DVKVTQSSRYLVKRTGEKVFLECVQDMDHENMFWYRQDPGLGLRLIYFSYDVKMKEKGDIPEGYSVSREKKERFSLILESASTNQTSMYLCASTPAGTGGSYEQYFGPGTRLTVT.